This T cell receptor (beta chain) was sequenced during a study of blood T cell repertoires in COVID-19. Overall study: The United States, Italy and Spain supplied acute and convalescent COVID-19 samples.

CDR1 is SGHDN and CDR2 is FVKESK in the germline V gene. V trimming: 1 base; J trimming: 5 bases; junction bases outside the gene matches: 6. The CDR3 extends over 16 amino acids. Patients at the Seattle site were enrolled during active infection and followed longitudinally. Profiled with immunoSEQ multiplex PCR; TCRdb holds only in-frame clones, not every one. The repertoire holds roughly 290,000 clones, with around 90% as singletons. This TCR was recovered from a woman aged 25 to 39 with COVID-19, enrolled during active disease. The sequencing input was peripheral blood. This chain uses TRBV14 with TRBJ2-1, with 9 bases that match TRBD2. The DNA for the CDR3 is TGTGCCAGCAGCCAAGCTAGCGGGAAGGAAAACAATGAGCAGTTCTTC. Its protein is CASSQASGKENNEQFF. Full variable domain (rest looked up from reference TRBV14 and TRBJ2-1): EAGVTQFPSHSVIEKGQTVTLRCDPISGHDNLYWYRRVMGKEIKFLLHFVKESKQDESGMPNNRFLAERTGGTYSTLKVQPAELEDSGVYFCASSQASGKENNEQFFGPGTRLTVL.